These 16 T cell receptor beta chains originate from one sample sequenced in a study of patients and donors after allogeneic stem cell transplantation. TCRdb called the RT-PCR reads again in MiXCR, with one record for every CDR3 protein. Of roughly 880,000 distinct CDR3 sequences listed, 18% are singletons. Sequencing input: blood, either unsorted or a sorted T cell fraction (not recorded which). These receptors originate from a human donor who was either an allogeneic HSCT recipient or a stem cell or donor lymphocyte infusion donor (not recorded which). It is not recorded whose cells these are; they may come from a transplant donor.

J is TRBJ2-1 and V is TRBV27; D perhaps matches TRBD1 (6 bases). The CDR3 runs 13 residues. Germline-derived CDR1 and CDR2 are MNHEY and SMNVEV (reference sequence). Trimming took 4 bases from V and 5 from J, leaving 9 bases between them. DNA of the CDR3: TGTGCCAGCAGTTCCCAGGGGCACAATGAGCAGTTCTTC. Amino acids: CASSSQGHNEQFF.

The rearrangement joins TRBV24-1 to TRBJ1-5; D might be TRBD1 (6 bases). This CDR3 is built from 14 residues. CDR1 KGHDR and CDR2 SFDVKD come from the germline V gene. The V end was cut by 5 bases, the J end by 7 bases, with 14 bases between. Here the CDR3 DNA reads TGTGCCACCAGTGGGGGGGGGCGCGAACAGCCCCAGCATTTT. Protein: CATSGGGREQPQHF.

Only a few counts were recorded for this clonotype. The chain recombines TRBV4-2 with TRBJ2-3, with 10 bases fitting TRBD2. The CDR3 is 15 amino acids. Germline CDR1 is LGHNA and CDR2 is YNFKEQ. J gave up 4 bases and V 2 bases, and 3 bases lay outside the gene matches. CDR3 coding DNA: TGTGCCAGCAGCCAATTAGCGGGGGGACCAGATACGCAGTATTTT. It translates to CASSQLAGGPDTQYF.

This clonotype was picked up a small number of times. V gene TRBV7-9 combines with J gene TRBJ2-2; tentative D call: TRBD2 (5 bases). CDR1 SEHNR and CDR2 FQNEAQ come from the germline V gene (reference sequence). The V gene lost 5 bases and the J gene lost 8 bases, with 12 bases spanning the gap. The CDR3 contains 13 residues. For the CDR3, the DNA is TGTGCCAGCAGCCTCCCGGGGATGGGGGAGCTGTTTTTT. Translated, it gives CASSLPGMGELFF.

This chain joins TRBV20-1 and TRBJ2-7, with D unclear. This CDR3 comprises 14 residues. The germline V gene has CDR1 DFQATT and CDR2 SNEGSKA (reference sequence). V was trimmed by 5 bases and J by 6 bases, leaving 20 bases between them. CDR3 DNA sequence: TGCAGTGCTCGCCACCGGGTCTCCAATGTCGAGCAGTACTTC. Its protein product is CSARHRVSNVEQYF.

The chain joins TRBV5-6 to TRBJ2-1; D is ambiguous. CDR1 SGHDT and CDR2 YYEEEE come from the germline V gene. CDR3 size: 14 residues. Trimming took 2 bases from V and 7 from J, leaving 13 bases between them. CDR3 residues: CASSFPAPSNEQFF. Here the CDR3 DNA reads TGTGCCAGCAGCTTCCCAGCCCCTTCGAATGAGCAGTTCTTC. The complete variable domain, with remaining parts taken from reference TRBV5-6 and TRBJ2-1, reads DAGVTQSPTHLIKTRGQQVTLRCSPKSGHDTVSWYQQALGQGPQFIFQYYEEEERQRGNFPDRFSGHQFPNYSSELNVNALLLGDSALYLCASSFPAPSNEQFFGPGTRLTVL.

V gene TRBV7-2 combines with J gene TRBJ1-3; 7 bases map to TRBD1. The germline V gene has CDR1 SGHTA and CDR2 FQGNSA. With 1 base clipped from V and 2 bases from J, the junction kept 8 bases outside the gene matches. CDR3 length: 17 residues. The CDR3 nucleotides read TGTGCCAGCAGCTTAGAACGGACAGGCAAACCTGGAAACACCATATATTTT. Its protein product is CASSLERTGKPGNTIYF. Full variable domain (remainder filled in from reference TRBV7-2 and TRBJ1-3): GAGVSQSPSNKVTEKGKDVELRCDPISGHTALYWYRQSLGQGLEFLIYFQGNSAPDKSGLPSDRFSAERTGGSVSTLTIQRTQQEDSAVYLCASSLERTGKPGNTIYFGEGSWLTVV.

V gene TRBV6-4 combines with J gene TRBJ2-1; D might be TRBD1 or TRBD2, each matching 6 bases. V was cut by 4 bases and J by 8 bases, with 18 bases left in between. Germline V gene lookup returns CDR1 MRHNA and CDR2 SNTAGT. The CDR3 totals 15 residues. CDR3 sequence reads: CASSARGGQVDEQFF. In DNA, the CDR3 is TGTGCCAGCAGTGCCAGAGGGGGGCAGGTCGATGAGCAGTTCTTC.

This clonotype has a handful of counts. J is TRBJ2-7 and V is TRBV20-1; 10 bases map to TRBD1. The CDR3 runs 13 residues. CDR1 DFQATT and CDR2 SNEGSKA come from the germline V gene (reference sequence). V lost 6 bases, J lost 3 bases, and 5 bases stayed unmatched. The DNA of the CDR3 is TGCAGTGCCCAGGGACAGGGGATCTACGAGCAGTACTTC. Translating it yields CSAQGQGIYEQYF.

The J gene is TRBJ1-1, the V gene TRBV30; tentatively, D is TRBD1 (6 bases). The V gene's germline CDR1 is GTSNPN and CDR2 SVGIG (reference sequence). The CDR3 is 13 amino acids. Trimming took 6 bases from V and 10 from J, leaving 21 bases between them. In DNA, the CDR3 is TGTGCCTGCCCGGGGCAGGGGAGCATCATAGCTTTCTTT. It specifies CACPGQGSIIAFF.

The chain links TRBV11-3 to TRBJ2-1, with TRBD2 identical over 10 bases. The germline CDR1 and CDR2 sequences are SGHNT and YENEEA. V was pared by 3 bases and J by 9 bases, with 11 bases of the junction left unmatched. The CDR3 has 16 amino acids. The CDR3 protein is CASSFFLAGVMSEQFF. CDR3 nucleotide sequence: TGTGCCAGCAGCTTTTTCCTAGCGGGAGTCATGAGTGAGCAGTTCTTC.

This rearrangement joins TRBV20-1 to TRBJ1-5; unclear D gene. The CDR3 is made up of 15 amino acids. Trimming left V 0 bases short and J 5 bases short, with 14 bases between. Germline CDR1 reads DFQATT; CDR2 reads SNEGSKA (reference sequence). The CDR3 is CSAREGKAVDQPQHF. CDR3 in DNA: TGCAGTGCTAGAGAAGGGAAGGCAGTTGATCAGCCCCAGCATTTT.

Only a few counts were recorded for this clonotype. The CDR3 DNA follows: TGTGCCAGCAGACTAGCGGGGGACCATAGCACAGATACGCAGTATTTT. This codes for CASRLAGDHSTDTQYF. V is TRBV2 and J is TRBJ2-3; 11 positions match TRBD2. The CDR3 spans 16 residues. After removal of 6 bases from V and 0 bases from J, the junction contained 5 bases not matched to a gene. Germline CDR1 reads SNHLY; CDR2 reads FYNNEI.

This clonotype was seen a few times. The chain carries TRBV18 and TRBJ2-1, with D perhaps matching TRBD1 (6 bases). This CDR3 region has 13 residues. Trimming left V 3 bases short and J 10 bases short, with 13 bases between. Looked up from germline, CDR1 is KGHSH and CDR2 is LQKENI. Here the CDR3 DNA reads TGTGCCAGCTCACCCTCCGGGACACCCGAGCAGTTCTTC. Translated, it gives CASSPSGTPEQFF.

The CDR3 sequence: CASSHPDRGFTEAFF. The CDR3 DNA follows: TGTGCCAGCAGCCACCCGGACAGGGGATTCACTGAAGCTTTCTTT. The chain joins TRBV7-9 to TRBJ1-1; 9 nucleotides align to TRBD1. V was clipped by 5 bases and J by 4 bases; unmatched bases: 8. The CDR3 spans 15 residues. CDR1 and CDR2 from the germline V gene are SEHNR and FQNEAQ (reference sequence).

The V and J genes are TRBV29-1 and TRBJ2-5, with TRBD1 identical over 8 bases. V lost 3 bases and J lost 3; bases outside the gene matches: 6. CDR1 SQVTM and CDR2 ANQGSEA come from the germline V gene. The CDR3 runs to 14 residues. CDR3 in amino acids: CSVDQGQGKETQYF. The CDR3, as DNA: TGCAGCGTTGACCAAGGACAGGGTAAAGAGACCCAGTACTTC. Based on the CDR3 plus reference TRBV29-1 and TRBJ2-5, the full variable domain is SAVISQKPSRDICQRGTSLTIQCQVDSQVTMMFWYRQQPGQSLTLIATANQGSEATYESGFVIDKFPISRPNLTFSTLTVSNMSPEDSSIYLCSVDQGQGKETQYFGPGTRLLVL.